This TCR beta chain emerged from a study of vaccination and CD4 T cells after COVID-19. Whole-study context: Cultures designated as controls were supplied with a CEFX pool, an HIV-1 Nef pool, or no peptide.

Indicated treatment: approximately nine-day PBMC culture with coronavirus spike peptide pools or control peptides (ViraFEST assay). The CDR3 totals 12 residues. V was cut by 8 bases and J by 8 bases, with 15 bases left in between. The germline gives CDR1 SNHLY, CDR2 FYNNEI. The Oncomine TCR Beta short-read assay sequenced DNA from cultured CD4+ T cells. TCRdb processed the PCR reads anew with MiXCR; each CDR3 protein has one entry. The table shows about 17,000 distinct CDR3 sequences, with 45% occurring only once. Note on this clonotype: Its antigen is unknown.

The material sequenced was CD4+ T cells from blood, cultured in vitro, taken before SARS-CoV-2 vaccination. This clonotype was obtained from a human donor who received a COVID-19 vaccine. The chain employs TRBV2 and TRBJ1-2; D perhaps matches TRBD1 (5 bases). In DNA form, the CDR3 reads TGTGCCAGCGGATCAGGGCCGGAAGGCTACACCTTC. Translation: CASGSGPEGYTF.